The 22 T cell receptor beta chains below were found in one sample sequenced in a study of response to subunit inactivated influenza vaccine. Using its own MiXCR run on the RT-PCR reads, TCRdb lists one record per CDR3 protein. The profile shows around 570,000 distinct CDR3 sequences, 11% of them singletons. Another study also made use of these data, one on T cells expressing NK-cell markers. Per that study: TCR beta cDNA was generated via 5'RACE template switching incorporating UMIs.

The source material was PBMCs from blood, sampled on the day of vaccination. The receptors originated from a man aged 45-65 years who received an inactivated influenza vaccine.

This clonotype was detected many times. The chain employs TRBV7-2 and TRBJ1-1, with TRBD1 identical over 7 bases. Germline trimming cut 5 bases from V and 0 bases from J; bases unmatched to any gene: 3. Germline V gene data show CDR1 as SGHTA and CDR2 as FQGNSA. This CDR3 has 14 amino acids. The CDR3 coding sequence is TGTGCCAGCAGCATGGACAGGATGAACACTGAAGCTTTCTTT. It codes for CASSMDRMNTEAFF.

This clonotype was counted only a few times. The chain links TRBV20-1 to TRBJ2-5; D possibly corresponds to TRBD2 (5 bases). CDR1 is DFQATT and CDR2 is SNEGSKA in the germline V gene (reference sequence). The CDR3 runs to 13 residues. Trimming removed 2 bases from V and 7 bases from J, with 14 bases in between. The CDR3 nucleotides read TGCAGTGCTAGACGGCCTAGCCTCGGGACCCAGTACTTC. Translated: CSARRPSLGTQYF.

This chain uses TRBV12-3 or TRBV12-4 with TRBJ1-6, with TRBD1 matching over 8 bases. This CDR3 contains 14 residues. V trimming: 4 bases; J trimming: 10 bases; junction bases outside the gene matches: 6. CDR3 DNA sequence: TGTGCCAGCAGTTCAAGGACAGGGTTCTCACCCCTCCACTTT. This codes for CASSSRTGFSPLHF.

The chain is built from TRBV15 and TRBJ2-7; 7 bases match TRBD2. Losses at the gene ends were 4 bases for V and 1 base for J; bases not matched to a gene: 13. The length of the CDR3 is 17 residues. The V gene's germline CDR1 is LNHNV and CDR2 YYDKDF (reference sequence). The CDR3 DNA reads TGTGCCACCAGCACCCGGGAGGTGCGGGGAGGATCCTACGAGCAGTACTTC. It is translated as CATSTREVRGGSYEQYF. The full variable domain, completed using reference TRBV15 and TRBJ2-7, is DAMVIQNPRYQVTQFGKPVTLSCSQTLNHNVMYWYQQKSSQAPKLLFHYYDKDFNNEADTPDNFQSRRPNTSFCFLDIRSPGLGDTAMYLCATSTREVRGGSYEQYFGPGTRLTVT.

This chain links TRBV12-3 or TRBV12-4 with TRBJ1-3; D is possibly TRBD1 (5 bases). V gave up 11 bases and J gave up 3 bases, with 11 bases separating them. The CDR3 loop spans 12 amino acids. This chain's CDR3 is CAGQGDGNTIYF. CDR3 DNA sequence: TGTGCCGGGCAGGGCGATGGAAACACCATATATTTT.

This clonotype was counted a few times. CDR3 residues: CASGKRGGNEQFF. CDR3 DNA: TGCGCCAGCGGGAAACGGGGAGGCAATGAGCAGTTCTTC. The J gene is TRBJ2-1, the V gene TRBV4-3; possible D gene TRBD2, 6 bases. V was cut by 8 bases and J by 6 bases, with 14 bases left in between. The CDR3 consists of 13 residues. Germline V gene sequence: CDR1 LGHNA, CDR2 YSLEER.

There are a few counts of this clonotype. This rearrangement joins TRBV12-3 or TRBV12-4 to TRBJ1-6, with D uncertain. The length of the CDR3 is 15 residues. V lost 7 bases and J lost 2, with 12 bases in between. The CDR3 DNA reads as TGTGCCAGCACCCCCTCAGGCGCCTATAATTCACCCCTCCACTTT. This sequence encodes CASTPSGAYNSPLHF.

This clonotype occurred a few times. The genes are TRBV6-2 or TRBV6-3 and TRBJ1-2; D ambiguous. The ends were cut back, 0 bases at V and 2 bases at J, with 10 bases in the middle. The germline CDR1 and CDR2 sequences are MNHEY and SVGEGT. The CDR3 totals 15 residues. CDR3 DNA: TGTGCCAGCAGTTACTCTCGACGGGCGAACTATGGCTACACCTTC. Its protein is CASSYSRRANYGYTF.

This clonotype was observed a few times. This chain connects TRBV9 to TRBJ2-1; 8 bases are shared with TRBD1. The CDR3 extends over 14 amino acids. V was pared by 3 bases and J by 6 bases, with 5 bases of the junction left unmatched. In germline, CDR1 is SGDLS, CDR2 YYNGEE. The CDR3 here is CASSERQGINEQFF. CDR3 bases: TGTGCCAGCAGCGAACGACAGGGGATCAATGAGCAGTTCTTC.

This clonotype was seen a few times. The V gene is TRBV20-1, the J gene TRBJ2-3, with D tentatively TRBD2 (6 bases). Between the trimmed V and J ends, which lost 6 bases and 1 base, there was a span of 17 bases. The CDR3 is 15 residues long. CDR1 DFQATT and CDR2 SNEGSKA come from the germline V gene (reference sequence). The CDR3 DNA reads as TGCAGTGCGCCGGCACGACAGCGGGGCACAGATACGCAGTATTTT. Translated, it gives CSAPARQRGTDTQYF.

The gene calls are TRBV6-1 and TRBJ2-7; no definite D call. Trimming stripped 6 bases from V and 4 bases from J, with 19 bases between. The CDR3 spans 15 residues. CDR1 and CDR2 (germline): MNHNS, SASEGT. The CDR3: CASSALAMGRYEQYF. The DNA for the CDR3 is TGTGCCAGCAGCGCCCTGGCCATGGGTCGATACGAGCAGTACTTC.

The rearrangement joins TRBV11-2 to TRBJ2-1; 11 bases fit TRBD2. Germline assignment: CDR1 SGHAT and CDR2 FQNNGV. The CDR3 runs 16 residues. The ends lost 5 bases at V and 6 bases at J; junction bases unmatched: 9. The CDR3 nucleotides are TGTGCCAGCAGCGTGAACGACCTAGCGGGAGGCAATGAGCAGTTCTTC. It specifies CASSVNDLAGGNEQFF.

This clonotype was counted between two and nine times. The genes are TRBV24-1 and TRBJ1-2, with 10 bases that match TRBD1. CDR3 length: 17 amino acids. The V gene's germline CDR1 is KGHDR and CDR2 SFDVKD. V shed 3 bases, J shed 3 bases, and the junction held 9 bases outside the gene matches. The CDR3 region is CATSDQTLGQGYYGYTF. The CDR3 DNA reads as TGTGCCACCAGTGATCAGACGCTGGGACAGGGGTACTATGGCTACACCTTC.

The J gene is TRBJ2-1, the V gene TRBV12-3 or TRBV12-4; tentatively, D is TRBD1 (5 bases). Trimming took 5 bases from V and 4 from J, leaving 9 bases between them. The CDR3 sequence is 13 residues long. Here the CDR3 DNA reads TGTGCCAGCAGTACCCGACAGTACAATGAGCAGTTCTTC. It translates to CASSTRQYNEQFF.

The table lists this clonotype with a few counts. The chain recombines TRBV7-9 with TRBJ2-1; TRBD2 might be the D (6 bases). The germline V and J ends were trimmed by 10 bases and 10 bases, with 14 bases remaining between them. In germline, CDR1 is SEHNR, CDR2 FQNEAQ (reference sequence). The CDR3 extends over 11 amino acids. CDR3 DNA sequence: TGTGCCACCTCGCGCGGGACGGAGCAGTTCTTC. Protein: CATSRGTEQFF.

This clonotype was picked up a small number of times. This chain connects TRBV28 to TRBJ1-1; D not certain. The germline CDR1 and CDR2 sequences are MDHEN and SYDVKM. The germline V and J ends were trimmed by 6 bases and 0 bases, with 11 bases remaining between them. There are 14 residues in the CDR3. The CDR3, as DNA: TGTGCCAGCAGCACGATCCTCCTGAACACTGAAGCTTTCTTT. Protein sequence: CASSTILLNTEAFF.

CDR3 amino acids: CASSPRLAGGHGEQFF. CDR3 nucleotide sequence: TGTGCCAGCAGCCCCAGACTAGCGGGGGGGCATGGGGAGCAGTTCTTC. The chain carries TRBV9 and TRBJ2-1; 14 nucleotides align to TRBD2. This CDR3 has 16 residues. V lost 4 bases and J lost 10; bases outside the gene matches: 10. CDR1 SGDLS and CDR2 YYNGEE come from the germline V gene.

The gene calls are TRBV5-1 and TRBJ1-5, with D tentatively TRBD1 (5 bases). This CDR3 spans 13 amino acids. Germline CDR1 is SGHRS and CDR2 is YFSETQ. V was pared by 4 bases and J by 9 bases, with 14 bases between. The CDR3 protein is CASSPSGPGPQHF. CDR3 DNA sequence: TGCGCCAGCAGCCCCTCAGGGCCGGGGCCCCAGCATTTT.

This clonotype was counted only a few times. J is TRBJ2-7 and V is TRBV29-1; D could derive from TRBD1 or TRBD2 (5 bases each). Per the germline V gene, CDR1 is SQVTM and CDR2 is ANQGSEA. The CDR3 runs to 14 residues. The V gene lost 7 bases and the J gene lost 6 bases, with 22 bases spanning the gap. The CDR3 reads CSAILYGTFGEQYF. CDR3 bases: TGCAGCGCTATATTATACGGGACGTTTGGCGAGCAGTACTTC.

The chain combines TRBV6-2 or TRBV6-3 with TRBJ2-1, with D possibly being TRBD1 or TRBD2 (5 bases each). The CDR3 contains 12 residues. Germline CDR1 is MNHEY and CDR2 is SVGEGT. The V end was cut by 0 bases, the J end by 12 bases, with 9 bases between. CDR3 nucleotide sequence: TGTGCCAGCAGTTACTCGGGACCTCGGCAGTTCTTC. Its protein product is CASSYSGPRQFF.

The chain has TRBV7-9 and TRBJ2-1, with 9 bases identical to TRBD2. The CDR3 spans 15 residues. The V gene end was trimmed by 6 bases and the J gene end by 3 bases; junction bases not matched to a gene: 6. Germline lookup yields CDR1 SEHNR and CDR2 FQNEAQ (reference sequence). CDR3 sequence (DNA): TGTGCCAGCAGAGACGCTAGCGGGAACTACAATGAGCAGTTCTTC. Its protein product is CASRDASGNYNEQFF.

This rearrangement joins TRBV7-2 to TRBJ2-1; D unclear. V lost 5 bases, J lost 8 bases, and 10 bases lay in between. The CDR3 runs 12 residues. Germline V CDR1 and CDR2: SGHTA, FQGNSA. Here the CDR3 reads CASSARYHEQFF. The CDR3 DNA sequence: TGTGCCAGCAGCGCCAGGTACCATGAGCAGTTCTTC.